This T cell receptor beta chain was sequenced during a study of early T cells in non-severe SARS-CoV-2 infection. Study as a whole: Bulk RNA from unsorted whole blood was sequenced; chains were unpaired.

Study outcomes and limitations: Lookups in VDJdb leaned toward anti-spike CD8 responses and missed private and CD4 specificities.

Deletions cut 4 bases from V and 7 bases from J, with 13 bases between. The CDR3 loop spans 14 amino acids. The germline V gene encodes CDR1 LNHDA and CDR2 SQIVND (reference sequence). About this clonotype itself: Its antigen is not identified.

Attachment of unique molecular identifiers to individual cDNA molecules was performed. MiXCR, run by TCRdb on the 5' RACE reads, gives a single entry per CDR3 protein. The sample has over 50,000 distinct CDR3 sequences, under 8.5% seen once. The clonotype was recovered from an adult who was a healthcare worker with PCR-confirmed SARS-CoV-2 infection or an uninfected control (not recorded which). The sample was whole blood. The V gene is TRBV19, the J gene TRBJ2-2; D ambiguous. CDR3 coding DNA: TGTGCCAGTAGTAGGAGTCCTACTATCGGGGAGCTGTTTTTT. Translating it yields CASSRSPTIGELFF.